The 14 T cell receptor beta chains below all came from one sample that was sequenced in a study of post-analysis software for immune sequencing data. General study results and limits: TRBV segments more frequent in patients than in controls numbered five and included TRBV5-6, TRBV5-1 and TRBV20-1.

The TCR beta cDNA libraries contained unique molecular identifiers. One entry per CDR3 protein, called by TCRdb with MiXCR from the PCR reads. The table has around 260,000 distinct CDR3 sequences, around 34% seen once. For these receptors, no antigen is known. The sequenced material came from blood. The receptors come from a girl aged 5 to 17 with multiple sclerosis.

This clonotype was seen at least ten times. V usage is TRBV18 and J usage is TRBJ1-5, with TRBD1 as a possible D gene (6 bases). V was cut by 4 bases and J by 6 bases, with 10 bases left in between. This CDR3 contains 13 residues. Germline V gene lookup returns CDR1 KGHSH and CDR2 LQKENI. The CDR3 protein is CASSLQGTQPQHF. CDR3 DNA: TGTGCCAGCTCACTCCAGGGGACTCAGCCCCAGCATTTT. The full variable domain, rest sourced from reference TRBV18 and TRBJ1-5, is NAGVMQNPRHLVRRRGQEARLRCSPMKGHSHVYWYRQLPEEGLKFMVYLQKENIIDESGMPKERFSAEFPKEGPSILRIQQVVRGDSAAYFCASSLQGTQPQHFGDGTRLSIL.

There are many counts of this clonotype. The gene calls are TRBV10-3 and TRBJ2-1; 11 nucleotides align to TRBD2. The germline gives CDR1 ENHRY, CDR2 SYGVKD. The CDR3 covers 16 residues. J gave up 9 bases and V 4 bases, and 11 bases lay outside the gene matches. CDR3 residues: CAISGGSGRAAIEQFF. For the CDR3, the DNA is TGTGCCATCAGTGGGGGTAGCGGGAGGGCCGCTATTGAGCAGTTCTTC.

This clonotype has just a few counts. A much larger clonotype is one base distant, so this may be a read error. The chain recombines TRBV29-1 with TRBJ2-2, with D possibly TRBD2 on 6 matching bases. CDR3 length: 15 amino acids. Germline CDR1 SQVTM, CDR2 ANQGSEA. This CDR3 is CSVARTSAGGGERFF. Written as DNA, the CDR3 is TGCAGCGTTGCCCGGACTTCAGCAGGCGGCGGGGAGCGGTTTTTT.

The chain has TRBV5-5 and TRBJ1-2, with 7 positions matching TRBD1. V lost 4 bases and J lost 5; bases outside the gene matches: 8. The CDR3 extends over 14 amino acids. The germline V gene encodes CDR1 SGHKS and CDR2 YYEKEE (reference sequence). The CDR3 loop reads CASSRGTELYGYTF. The CDR3 region has the DNA TGTGCCAGCAGCCGCGGGACAGAGCTATATGGCTACACCTTC.

The rearrangement joins TRBV27 to TRBJ1-5; 7 bases align to TRBD1. The CDR3 loop spans 13 amino acids. V dropped 8 bases and J dropped 6; count of bases not matched to a gene: 7. Per the germline V gene, CDR1 is MNHEY and CDR2 is SMNVEV (reference sequence). The CDR3 DNA reads TGTGCCAGCGCCGACAGGGTCCTTCAGCCCCAGCATTTT. Protein product: CASADRVLQPQHF.

Remarks on this clonotype: This sequence may be a read error, since a much larger clone differs from it by one base. The V call is TRBV20-1, the J call TRBJ2-1; no reliable D call. V was cut by 3 bases and J by 13 bases, with 13 bases left in between. The CDR3 is 11 residues long. Per the germline V gene, CDR1 is DFQATT and CDR2 is SNEGSKA (reference sequence). CDR3 sequence: CSARNQETQFF. CDR3 in DNA: TGCAGTGCTAGGAACCAAGAGACCCAGTTCTTC.

This clonotype showed up many times. J is TRBJ1-4 and V is TRBV5-6; D gene ambiguous. Germline lookup yields CDR1 SGHDT and CDR2 YYEEEE. Trimming took off 1 base at V and 8 bases at J, with 15 bases between the two ends. The CDR3 extends over 15 amino acids. Here the CDR3 DNA reads TGTGCCAGCAGCTTGATGATTCGGGCAGCCGAAAAACTGTTTTTT. Its translation is CASSLMIRAAEKLFF.

The chain is built from TRBV5-1 and TRBJ2-3; TRBD2 matches at 10 bases. Germline-derived CDR1 and CDR2 are SGHRS and YFSETQ. Unmatched junction bases numbered 6, after V lost 2 bases and J lost 6 bases. The CDR3 spans 15 residues. This CDR3 reads CASSFLAGDSDTQYF. DNA of the CDR3: TGCGCCAGCAGCTTTCTAGCGGGAGATTCGGATACGCAGTATTTT.

This clonotype was found a few times. The genes are TRBV4-1 and TRBJ1-1; 12 nucleotides line up with TRBD1. This CDR3 is 18 amino acids long. Germline V gives CDR1 MGHRA, CDR2 YSYEKL. The V gene end was trimmed by 2 bases and the J gene end by 5 bases; junction bases not matched to a gene: 12. This CDR3 is CASSQTAGTGGARTEAFF. The CDR3 DNA follows: TGCGCCAGCAGCCAAACCGCCGGGACAGGGGGCGCGAGGACTGAAGCTTTCTTT.

This clonotype was detected many times. The chain is built from TRBV12-3 or TRBV12-4 and TRBJ1-4; D is undetermined. Trimming cost V 3 bases and J 7 bases, with 6 bases left between them. The CDR3 is 12 amino acids. CDR3 in DNA: TGTGCCAGCAGTTTGACGGCTGAAAAACTGTTTTTT. It yields the protein CASSLTAEKLFF.

This clonotype showed up just a few times. The chain uses TRBV24-1 and TRBJ2-1; 10 nucleotides match TRBD2. Trimming cost V 5 bases and J 13 bases; bases outside gene matches: 13. Germline CDR1 and CDR2: KGHDR and SFDVKD. CDR3 length equals 15 residues. CDR3 sequence (DNA): TGTGCCACCAGTGGTTTACTAGCGGGGAACGAGTTTCAGTTCTTC. It translates to CATSGLLAGNEFQFF.

Concerning this clonotype itself: This clone may be a read error of a much larger clone one base away. The J gene is TRBJ2-1, the V gene TRBV6-1; 9 positions agree with TRBD1. The V and J ends lost 6 bases and 3 bases, in that order; junction bases with no gene match: 12. The germline V gene has CDR1 MNHNS and CDR2 SASEGT. The CDR3 contains 17 residues. CDR3 sequence reads: CASSRGTGRKLYNEQFF. As DNA, the CDR3 is TGTGCCAGCAGCCGCGGGACAGGGAGAAAGCTCTACAATGAGCAGTTCTTC.

This chain links TRBV19 with TRBJ1-5; D may be TRBD1 (6 bases). There are 14 residues in the CDR3. Per germline, CDR1 LNHDA and CDR2 SQIVND (reference sequence). Between the trimmed V and J ends, which lost 7 bases and 0 bases, there was a span of 10 bases. CDR3 nucleotides: TGTGCCAGTAAGGACAGATATAGCAATCAGCCCCAGCATTTT. Amino acid sequence: CASKDRYSNQPQHF.

This clonotype was detected many times. The rearrangement joins TRBV7-2 to TRBJ2-3, with 9 nucleotides matching TRBD1. This CDR3 contains 14 residues. V lost 7 bases to trimming and J lost 4 bases; unmatched junction nucleotides: 6. Germline V gene sequence: CDR1 SGHTA, CDR2 FQGNSA. The chain's CDR3 is CASTLGQGADTQYF. The CDR3 DNA sequence: TGTGCCAGCACCCTGGGACAGGGTGCAGATACGCAGTATTTT.